Listed here is a single T cell receptor (beta chain). The sample belongs to a study of cytomegalovirus exposure and HLA in healthy donors. The PCR employed 60 Vbeta primers together with 13 Jbeta primers. Some clones are missing from TCRdb's copy, which holds only in-frame ones; the method was immunoSEQ multiplex PCR. Altogether about 120,000 clones are present, over 70% being singletons, with the ten largest covering roughly 3.5%. Looked up from germline, CDR1 is SGHVS and CDR2 is FNYEAQ. The CDR3 spans 18 residues. V lost 5 bases to trimming and J lost 3 bases; unmatched junction nucleotides: 8. V is TRBV7-6 and J is TRBJ2-2; 14 nucleotides agree with TRBD2. This receptor was obtained from a woman aged 50 to 65 in good health and CMV-seronegative. Sequenced sample: PBMCs. The CDR3 region is CASSGTSGRGRYTGELFF. The DNA for the CDR3 is TGTGCCAGCAGCGGGACTAGCGGGAGAGGAAGGTACACCGGGGAGCTGTTTTTT. Filled out from reference TRBV7-6 and TRBJ2-2, the complete variable domain reads GAGVSQSPRYKVTKRGQDVALRCDPISGHVSLYWYRQALGQGPEFLTYFNYEAQQDKSGLPNDRFSAERPEGSISTLTIQRTEQRDSAMYRCASSGTSGRGRYTGELFFGEGSRLTVL.